This T cell receptor (beta chain) was identified during a study of vaccination effects on CD4 cells after COVID-19. Study as a whole: Everyone in the study got two shots of either the BNT162b2 or mRNA-1273 vaccine.

General study results and limits: Pronounced clonal contraction occurred in clones induced by infection and by vaccine late after vaccination.

Antigen-specific CD4+ T cells were expanded with viral peptide pools in the ViraFEST assay before sequencing. At the end of over 8 days of culture, CD4+ T cells were isolated. The study found no prior SARS-CoV-2 infection in the vaccine recipients, who tested negative for nucleocapsid antibodies. Supplemented with roughly 9.6 IU/ml IL-2 and roughly 10 ug/ml peptides, some 2 million PBMC per well were kept in culture. Cultures had half their medium replaced with IL-2 medium on days 3 and 7. Some clones are missing from TCRdb's copy, which holds only in-frame ones; the method was immunoSEQ multiplex PCR. The table lists 20,000 to 30,000 clones, about 71% of them singletons, with 9.5% to 15% in the top ten. This clone was observed a handful of times. The antigen is undetermined. This CDR3 is built from 15 residues. Trimming took 7 bases from V and 0 from J, leaving 12 bases between them. CDR1 is LNHDA and CDR2 is SQIVND in the germline V gene (reference sequence).

The chain joins TRBV19 to TRBJ1-4; D is unclear. The specimen was CD4+ T cells from PBMCs cultured with HCoV-OC43 spike peptides, collected before COVID-19 vaccination. Subset described: HCoV-OC43 spike overlapping peptide pool stimulation. This receptor was taken from a human donor who received a COVID-19 vaccine. In nucleotides, the CDR3 is TGTGCCAGTACTAAAGGGAGATCAACTAATGAAAAACTGTTTTTT. Translation gives CASTKGRSTNEKLFF.